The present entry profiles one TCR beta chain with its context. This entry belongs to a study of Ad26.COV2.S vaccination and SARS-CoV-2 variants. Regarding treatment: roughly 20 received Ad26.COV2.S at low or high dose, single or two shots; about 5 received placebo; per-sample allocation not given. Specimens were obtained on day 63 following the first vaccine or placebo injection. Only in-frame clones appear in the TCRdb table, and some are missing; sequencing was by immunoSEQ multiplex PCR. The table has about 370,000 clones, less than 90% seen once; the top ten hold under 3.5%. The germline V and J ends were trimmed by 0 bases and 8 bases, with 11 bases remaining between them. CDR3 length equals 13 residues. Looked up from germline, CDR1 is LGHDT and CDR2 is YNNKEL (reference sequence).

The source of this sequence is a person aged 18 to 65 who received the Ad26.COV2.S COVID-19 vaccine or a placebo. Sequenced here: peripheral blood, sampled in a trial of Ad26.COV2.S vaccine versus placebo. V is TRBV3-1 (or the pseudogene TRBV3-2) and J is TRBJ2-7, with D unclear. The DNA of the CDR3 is TGTGCCAGCAGCCAAGAAGTGCACACCAAGCAGTACTTC. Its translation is CASSQEVHTKQYF.